The T cell receptor (beta chain) described here comes from a study of blood T cell repertoires in COVID-19. The overall study: The samples span acute and convalescent COVID-19 from the United States, Italy and Spain.

As originally analysed: From reference gene primer amplification, estimates of nucleated cell counts were derived. The assay was immunoSEQ multiplex PCR, and TCRdb's table has in-frame clones only and misses some. V and J calls and clone size come straight from that table; D and trimming were deduced from the DNA. This sample carries around 250,000 clones, about 88% of them seen once, and the ten largest clones take under 7%. Many counts were recorded for this clone. Individuals aged roughly 18 to 95 years were recruited from 20 to 25 US areas. A PCR-confirmed or clinician-diagnosed COVID-19 case had contacted exposed participants within 2 weeks of entry. This sequence was found in a woman in her fifties or sixties who had been exposed to COVID-19. Sequences were obtained from PBMCs or T cells enriched from blood (not recorded which).

The CDR3 nucleotides read TGTGCCAGCAAGGGCAGGGGCAGGGACAATGAGCAGTTCTTC. Translation: CASKGRGRDNEQFF. The rearrangement links TRBV6-5 to TRBJ2-1; possible D gene TRBD1, 6 bases. The V and J ends lost 7 bases and 5 bases respectively, with 15 bases between them. The CDR3 runs 14 residues. CDR1 is MNHEY, CDR2 SVGAGI, per germline.